These T cell receptor beta chains were read from a single sample in a study of blood T cell repertoires in COVID-19. Clones were sequenced by immunoSEQ multiplex PCR, and TCRdb holds only the in-frame ones, with some missing. The data show approximately 70,000 clones, more than 85% seen once. Sequenced: peripheral blood. These receptors were obtained from a human donor with active COVID-19. The donor label of this sample is uncertain. CDR3s include the opening cysteine and the closing phenylalanine or tryptophan. Each record gives: D gene, V gene, clone size, J gene, CDR3 protein, CDR3 DNA. D genes are given only for firm matches. Clone size is stated in some rows and not others, as once, few, many or a class when expanded.

NA	TRBV28	NA	TRBJ2-1	CASSLVFVQGFNEQFF	TGTGCCAGCAGCCTGGTATTTGTACAGGGATTCAATGAGCAGTTCTTC
NA	TRBV5-4	NA	TRBJ2-3	CASRGALSTDTQYF	TGTGCCAGCAGAGGGGCCCTAAGCACAGATACGCAGTATTTT
NA	TRBV4-3	NA	TRBJ2-5	CASSQVASQGMTQYF	TGCGCCAGCAGCCAAGTGGCCTCTCAGGGGATGACCCAGTACTTC
NA	TRBV9	NA	TRBJ2-3	CASSDGGRDPYF	TGTGCCAGCAGCGACGGAGGAAGAGATCCGTATTTT
TRBD2	TRBV10-2	NA	TRBJ2-3	CASSAPTSATDTQYF	TGCGCCAGCAGCGCCCCGACTAGCGCCACAGATACGCAGTATTTT
NA	TRBV30	NA	TRBJ1-1	CAWSHTGGTEAFF	TGTGCCTGGAGCCACACCGGGGGGACTGAAGCTTTCTTT
NA	TRBV20-1	NA	TRBJ1-3	CSASLRAHRNTIYF	TGCAGTGCTAGTTTGAGGGCACACCGAAACACCATATATTTT
NA	TRBV19	NA	TRBJ2-4	CASSMGGGNIQYF	TGTGCCAGTAGTATGGGGGGAGGCAACATTCAGTACTTC
NA	TRBV6-5	NA	TRBJ1-2	CASKAGFLRGYTF	TGTGCCAGCAAGGCAGGGTTTCTAAGGGGCTACACCTTC
TRBD2	TRBV6-2/TRBV6-3	once	TRBJ2-7	CASSYSGGDFEQYF	TGTGCCAGCAGTTACTCCGGGGGGGACTTTGAGCAGTACTTC
NA	TRBV28	few	TRBJ1-5	CASSGAGMDQPQHF	TGTGCCAGCAGTGGGGCGGGAATGGATCAGCCCCAGCATTTT
NA	TRBV29-1	NA	TRBJ1-1	CSVRTSNTEAFF	TGCAGCGTGCGGACTTCGAACACTGAAGCTTTCTTT
NA	TRBV4-3	NA	TRBJ1-5	CASSQDWGGNQPQHF	TGCGCCAGCAGCCAAGATTGGGGAGGCAATCAGCCCCAGCATTTT
NA	TRBV7-8	NA	TRBJ1-1	CASSLVTQGQNTEAFF	TGTGCCAGCAGCTTAGTGACGCAGGGCCAGAACACTGAAGCTTTCTTT
NA	TRBV6-5	NA	TRBJ2-1	CASRAAEYNEQFF	TGTGCCAGCAGAGCAGCGGAGTACAATGAGCAGTTCTTC
NA	TRBV4-1	NA	TRBJ1-1	CASSQGDGDTEAFF	TGCGCCAGCAGCCAGGGAGACGGGGACACTGAAGCTTTCTTT
TRBD2	TRBV19	NA	TRBJ2-3	CASSAGATDTQYF	TGTGCCAGTTCAGCGGGAGCCACAGATACGCAGTATTTT
TRBD1	TRBV11-3	NA	TRBJ2-3	CASSAGGAGTDTQYF	TGTGCCAGCAGCGCAGGGGGCGCCGGCACAGATACGCAGTATTTT
NA	TRBV28	NA	TRBJ2-4	CASSSPGTSRNIQYF	TGTGCCAGCAGCTCTCCCGGGACATCCCGAAACATTCAGTACTTC
NA	TRBV5-6	once	TRBJ2-4	CASSPRQIAKNIQYF	TGTGCCAGCAGCCCCCGACAGATAGCCAAAAACATTCAGTACTTC
NA	TRBV5-6	NA	TRBJ2-3	CASSFLNGDTQYF	TGTGCCAGCAGCTTTCTGAACGGTGATACGCAGTATTTT
NA	TRBV28	NA	TRBJ1-1	CASSLARSTEAFF	TGTGCCAGCAGTTTGGCCCGAAGCACTGAAGCTTTCTTT
NA	TRBV5-6	NA	TRBJ2-5	CASSLDPGSGETQYF	TGTGCCAGCAGCTTGGATCCAGGGTCGGGAGAGACCCAGTACTTC
NA	TRBV9	NA	TRBJ1-3	CASSVAFSAGGGNTIYF	TGTGCCAGCAGCGTAGCTTTTAGTGCAGGCGGGGGAAACACCATATATTTT
NA	TRBV3-1/TRBV3-2	NA	TRBJ2-1	CASSPPTGRDEQFF	TGTGCCAGCAGTCCACCAACAGGGAGGGATGAGCAGTTCTTC
NA	TRBV4-1	few	TRBJ2-7	CASSQASRGYEQYF	TGCGCCAGCAGCCAAGCATCCAGGGGCTACGAGCAGTACTTC
NA	TRBV6-5	NA	TRBJ2-7	CASSYSRGGGFYEQYF	TGTGCCAGCAGTTACTCCCGCGGAGGGGGCTTCTACGAGCAGTACTTC
NA	TRBV7-2	NA	TRBJ2-5	CASSSRLAPETQYF	TGTGCCAGCAGCTCTAGGCTAGCGCCGGAGACCCAGTACTTC